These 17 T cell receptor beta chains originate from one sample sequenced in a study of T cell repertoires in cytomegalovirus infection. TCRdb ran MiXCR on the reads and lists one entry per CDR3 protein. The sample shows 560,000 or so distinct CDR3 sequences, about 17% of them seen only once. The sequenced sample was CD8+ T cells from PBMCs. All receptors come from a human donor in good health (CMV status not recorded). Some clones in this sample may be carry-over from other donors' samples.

CDR3 sequence: CSVEMRTGGYEQYF. CDR3 DNA sequence: TGCAGCGTTGAAATGAGGACAGGGGGCTACGAGCAGTACTTC. The chain carries TRBV29-1 and TRBJ2-7; 10 bases agree with TRBD1. The J segment lost 3 bases and the V segment lost 2 bases, leaving 4 bases of the junction unmatched. This CDR3 has 14 amino acids. From germline, CDR1 is SQVTM and CDR2 ANQGSEA.

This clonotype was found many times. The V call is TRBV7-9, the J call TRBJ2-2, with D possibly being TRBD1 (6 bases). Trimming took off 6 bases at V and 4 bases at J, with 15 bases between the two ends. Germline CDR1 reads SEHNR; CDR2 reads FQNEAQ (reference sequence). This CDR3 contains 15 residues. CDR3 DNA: TGTGCCAGCAGTTCACCGGGACAAATCACCGGGGAGCTGTTTTTT. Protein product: CASSSPGQITGELFF.

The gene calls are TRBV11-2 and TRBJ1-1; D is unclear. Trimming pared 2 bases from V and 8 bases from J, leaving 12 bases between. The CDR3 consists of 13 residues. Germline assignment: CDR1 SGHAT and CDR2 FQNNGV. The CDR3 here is CASSLTPVSEAFF. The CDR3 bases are TGTGCCAGCAGCTTAACGCCTGTATCCGAAGCTTTCTTT.

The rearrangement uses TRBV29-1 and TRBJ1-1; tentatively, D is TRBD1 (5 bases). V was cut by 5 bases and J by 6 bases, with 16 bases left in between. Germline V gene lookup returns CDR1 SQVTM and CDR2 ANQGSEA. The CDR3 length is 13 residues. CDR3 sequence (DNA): TGCAGCGTTTCTCAGGGCGCGAAGGCTGAAGCTTTCTTT. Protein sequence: CSVSQGAKAEAFF.

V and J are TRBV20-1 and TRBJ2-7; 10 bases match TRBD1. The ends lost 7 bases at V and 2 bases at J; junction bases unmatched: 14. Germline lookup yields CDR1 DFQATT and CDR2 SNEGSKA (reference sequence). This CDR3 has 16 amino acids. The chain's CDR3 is CSGSDRGGILPYEQYF. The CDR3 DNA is TGCAGTGGATCGGACAGGGGGGGCATCCTACCCTACGAGCAGTACTTC.

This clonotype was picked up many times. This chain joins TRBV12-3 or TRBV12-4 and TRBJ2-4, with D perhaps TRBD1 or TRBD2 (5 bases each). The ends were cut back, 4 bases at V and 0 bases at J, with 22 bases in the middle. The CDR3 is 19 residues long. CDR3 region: CASSSSSLGLEVAKNIQYF. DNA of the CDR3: TGTGCCAGCAGTTCTTCCTCATTGGGGCTGGAGGTAGCCAAAAACATTCAGTACTTC.

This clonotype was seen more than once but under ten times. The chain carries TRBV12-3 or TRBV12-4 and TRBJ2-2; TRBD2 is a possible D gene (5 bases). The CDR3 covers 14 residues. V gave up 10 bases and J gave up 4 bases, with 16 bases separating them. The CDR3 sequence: CAISDGISTGELFF. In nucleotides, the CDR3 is TGTGCCATATCGGACGGGATAAGCACCGGGGAGCTGTTTTTT.

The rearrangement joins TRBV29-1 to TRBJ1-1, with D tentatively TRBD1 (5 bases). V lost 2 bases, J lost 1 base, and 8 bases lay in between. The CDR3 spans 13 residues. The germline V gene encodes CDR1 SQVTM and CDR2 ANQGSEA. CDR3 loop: CSVESGRNTEAFF. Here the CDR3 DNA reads TGCAGCGTTGAATCAGGGAGGAACACTGAAGCTTTCTTT. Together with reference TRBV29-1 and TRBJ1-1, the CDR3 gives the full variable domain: SAVISQKPSRDICQRGTSLTIQCQVDSQVTMMFWYRQQPGQSLTLIATANQGSEATYESGFVIDKFPISRPNLTFSTLTVSNMSPEDSSIYLCSVESGRNTEAFFGQGTRLTVV.

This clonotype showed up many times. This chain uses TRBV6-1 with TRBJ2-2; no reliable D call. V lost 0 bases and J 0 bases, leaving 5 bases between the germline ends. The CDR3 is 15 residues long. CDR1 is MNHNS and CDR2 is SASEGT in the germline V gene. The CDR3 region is CASSEATANTGELFF. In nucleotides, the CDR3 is TGTGCCAGCAGTGAAGCTACCGCGAACACCGGGGAGCTGTTTTTT.

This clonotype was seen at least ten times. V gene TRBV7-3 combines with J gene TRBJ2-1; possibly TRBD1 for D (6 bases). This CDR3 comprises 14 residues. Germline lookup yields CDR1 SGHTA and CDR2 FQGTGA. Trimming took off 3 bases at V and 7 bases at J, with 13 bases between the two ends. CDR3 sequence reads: CASSFSGAINEQFF. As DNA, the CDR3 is TGTGCCAGCAGCTTCTCAGGGGCTATTAATGAGCAGTTCTTC.

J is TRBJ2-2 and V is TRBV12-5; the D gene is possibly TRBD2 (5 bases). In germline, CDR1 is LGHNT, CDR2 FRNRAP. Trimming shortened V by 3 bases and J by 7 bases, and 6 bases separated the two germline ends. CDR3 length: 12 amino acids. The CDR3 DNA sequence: TGTGCTAGTGGTTTCGGGGACGGGGAGCTGTTTTTT. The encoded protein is CASGFGDGELFF.

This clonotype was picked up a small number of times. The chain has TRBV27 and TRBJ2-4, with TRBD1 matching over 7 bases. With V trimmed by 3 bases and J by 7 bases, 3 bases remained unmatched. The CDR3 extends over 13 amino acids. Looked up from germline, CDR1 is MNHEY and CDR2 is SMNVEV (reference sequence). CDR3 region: CASSLGRGNIQYF. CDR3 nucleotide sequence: TGTGCCAGCAGTTTGGGCAGGGGGAACATTCAGTACTTC.

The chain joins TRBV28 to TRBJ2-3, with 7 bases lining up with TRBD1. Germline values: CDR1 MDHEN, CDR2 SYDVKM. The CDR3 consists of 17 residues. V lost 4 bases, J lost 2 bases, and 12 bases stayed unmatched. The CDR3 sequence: CASSSPTGLGHTDTQYF. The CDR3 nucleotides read TGTGCCAGCAGTTCCCCGACAGGGTTGGGTCACACAGATACGCAGTATTTT.

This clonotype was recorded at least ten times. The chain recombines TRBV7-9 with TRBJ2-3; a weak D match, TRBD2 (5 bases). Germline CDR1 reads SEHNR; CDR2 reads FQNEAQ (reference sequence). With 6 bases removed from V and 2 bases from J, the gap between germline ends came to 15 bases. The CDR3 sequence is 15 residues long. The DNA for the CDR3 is TGTGCCAGCAGTCCCGGGGAGTACCTCACAGATACGCAGTATTTT. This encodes CASSPGEYLTDTQYF.

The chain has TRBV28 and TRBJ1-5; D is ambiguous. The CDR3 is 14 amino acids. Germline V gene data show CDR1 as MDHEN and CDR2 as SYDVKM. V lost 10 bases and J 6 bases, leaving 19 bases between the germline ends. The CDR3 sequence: CATSVSRVVQPQHF. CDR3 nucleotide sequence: TGTGCCACCTCAGTTTCGCGGGTAGTTCAGCCCCAGCATTTT.

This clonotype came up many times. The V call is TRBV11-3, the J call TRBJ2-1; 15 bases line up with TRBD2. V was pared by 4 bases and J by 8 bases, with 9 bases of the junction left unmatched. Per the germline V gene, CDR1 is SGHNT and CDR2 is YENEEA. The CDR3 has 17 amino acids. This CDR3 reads CASSSGLAGGGLDEQFF. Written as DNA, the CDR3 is TGTGCCAGCAGCTCAGGACTAGCGGGGGGGGGACTCGATGAGCAGTTCTTC.

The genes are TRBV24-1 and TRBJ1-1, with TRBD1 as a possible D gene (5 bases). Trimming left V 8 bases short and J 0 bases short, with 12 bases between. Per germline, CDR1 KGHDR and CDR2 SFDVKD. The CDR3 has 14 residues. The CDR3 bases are TGTGCCACCAACGGACATACCATGAACACTGAAGCTTTCTTT. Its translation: CATNGHTMNTEAFF.